This T cell receptor beta chain was captured by sequencing in a study of blood T cell repertoires in COVID-19. From germline, CDR1 is MDHEN and CDR2 SYDVKM. The length of the CDR3 is 13 residues. Trimming shortened V by 9 bases and J by 6 bases, and 14 bases separated the two germline ends. Methods used by the authors: From reference gene primer amplification, estimates of nucleated cell counts were derived. The repertoire was sequenced with immunoSEQ multiplex PCR; TCRdb's copy has only in-frame clones and lacks some. V, J and clone size are those of that table, while D and trimming were read from the DNA. In the table there are approximately 110,000 clones, 75% to 90% of which are singletons.

The chain has TRBV28 and TRBJ1-4; D call uncertain. The clonotype comes from a woman of 80 years or more with acute or convalescent COVID-19. Sequenced input: peripheral blood. The CDR3 DNA reads TGTGCCAGTAGTCGAGGTAGTTATGAAAAACTGTTTTTT. It codes for CASSRGSYEKLFF.